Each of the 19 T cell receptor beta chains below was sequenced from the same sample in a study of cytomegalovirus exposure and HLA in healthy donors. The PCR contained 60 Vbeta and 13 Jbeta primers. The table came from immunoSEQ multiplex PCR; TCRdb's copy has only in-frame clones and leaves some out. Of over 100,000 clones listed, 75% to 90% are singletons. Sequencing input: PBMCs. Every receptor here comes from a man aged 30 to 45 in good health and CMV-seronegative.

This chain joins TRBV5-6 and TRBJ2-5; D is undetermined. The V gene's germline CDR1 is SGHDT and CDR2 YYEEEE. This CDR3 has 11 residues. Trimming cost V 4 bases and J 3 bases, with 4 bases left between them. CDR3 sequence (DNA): TGTGCCAGCAGCGGAGAAGAGACCCAGTACTTC. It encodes CASSGEETQYF.

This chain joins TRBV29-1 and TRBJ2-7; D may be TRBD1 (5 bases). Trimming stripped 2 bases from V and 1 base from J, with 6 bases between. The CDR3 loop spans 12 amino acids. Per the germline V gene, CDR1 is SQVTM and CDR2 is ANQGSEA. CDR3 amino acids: CSVESGSYEQYF. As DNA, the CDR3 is TGCAGCGTTGAATCAGGGTCCTACGAGCAGTACTTC.

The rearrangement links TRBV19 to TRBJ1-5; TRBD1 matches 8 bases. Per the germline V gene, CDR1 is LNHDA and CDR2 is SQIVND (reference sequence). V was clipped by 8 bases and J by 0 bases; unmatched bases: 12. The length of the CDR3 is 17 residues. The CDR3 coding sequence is TGTGCCAGTGAGACGACAGGGGAGGTTTATAGCAATCAGCCCCAGCATTTT. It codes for CASETTGEVYSNQPQHF.

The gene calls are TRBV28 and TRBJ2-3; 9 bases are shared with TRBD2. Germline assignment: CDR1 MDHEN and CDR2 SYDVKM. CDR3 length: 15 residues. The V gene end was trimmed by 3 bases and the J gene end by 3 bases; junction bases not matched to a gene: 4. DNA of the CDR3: TGTGCCAGCAGTTTTGTTAGCGGGGGAACAGATACGCAGTATTTT. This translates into CASSFVSGGTDTQYF.

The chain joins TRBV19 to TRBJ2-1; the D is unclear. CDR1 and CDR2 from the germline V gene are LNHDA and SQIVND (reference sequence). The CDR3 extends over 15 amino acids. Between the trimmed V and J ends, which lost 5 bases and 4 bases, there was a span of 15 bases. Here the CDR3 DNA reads TGTGCCAGTAGTCCACAGCCCTCCCAATACAATGAGCAGTTCTTC. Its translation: CASSPQPSQYNEQFF.

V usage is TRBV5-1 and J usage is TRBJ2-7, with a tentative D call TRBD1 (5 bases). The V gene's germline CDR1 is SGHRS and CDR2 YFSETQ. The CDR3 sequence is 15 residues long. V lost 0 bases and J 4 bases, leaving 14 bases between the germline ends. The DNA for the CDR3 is TGCGCCAGCAGCTTGGTTGGGGCAGGGCGGTACGAGCAGTACTTC. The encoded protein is CASSLVGAGRYEQYF.

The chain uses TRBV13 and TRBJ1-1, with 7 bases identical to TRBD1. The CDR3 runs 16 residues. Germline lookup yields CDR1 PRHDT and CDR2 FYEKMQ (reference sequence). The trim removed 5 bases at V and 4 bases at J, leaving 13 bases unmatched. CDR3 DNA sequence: TGTGCCAGCAGCCCACAGGGGTCCTGGGGCGGCACTGAAGCTTTCTTT. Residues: CASSPQGSWGGTEAFF.

CDR3 coding DNA: TGCAGCGTTGAAGATACAGGGGGCGCCGAGACCCAGTACTTC. It codes for CSVEDTGGAETQYF. The gene calls are TRBV29-1 and TRBJ2-5, with 9 bases lining up with TRBD1. Trimming at V came to 0 bases and at J to 5 bases, leaving 4 bases not matched to a gene. Germline CDR1 is SQVTM and CDR2 is ANQGSEA. The CDR3 length is 14 residues.

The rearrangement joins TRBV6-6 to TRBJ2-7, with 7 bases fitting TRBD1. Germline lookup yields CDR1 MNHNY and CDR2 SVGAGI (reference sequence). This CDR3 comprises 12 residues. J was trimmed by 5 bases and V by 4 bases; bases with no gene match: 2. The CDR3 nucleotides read TGTGCCAGCAGTTTGGACAGGCACGAGCAGTACTTC. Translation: CASSLDRHEQYF.

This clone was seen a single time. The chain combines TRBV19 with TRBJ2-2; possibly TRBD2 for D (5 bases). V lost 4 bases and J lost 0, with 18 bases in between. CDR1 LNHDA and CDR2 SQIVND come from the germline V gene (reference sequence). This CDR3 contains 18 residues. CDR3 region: CASSKYRRTGPNTGELFF. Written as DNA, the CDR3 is TGTGCCAGTAGTAAATACCGACGGACTGGACCGAACACCGGGGAGCTGTTTTTT.

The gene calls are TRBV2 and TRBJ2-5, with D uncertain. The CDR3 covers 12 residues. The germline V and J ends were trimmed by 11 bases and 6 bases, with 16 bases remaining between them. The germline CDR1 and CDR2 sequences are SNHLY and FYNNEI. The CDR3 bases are TGTGCCTCCACGCCCCCCAGTCAGACCCAGTACTTC. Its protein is CASTPPSQTQYF.

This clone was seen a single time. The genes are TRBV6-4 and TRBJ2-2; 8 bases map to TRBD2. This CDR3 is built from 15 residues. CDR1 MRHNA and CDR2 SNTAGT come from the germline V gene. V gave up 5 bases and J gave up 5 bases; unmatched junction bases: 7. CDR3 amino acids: CASSYRAGETGELFF. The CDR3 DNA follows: TGTGCCAGCAGTTATCGAGCGGGGGAAACCGGGGAGCTGTTTTTT.

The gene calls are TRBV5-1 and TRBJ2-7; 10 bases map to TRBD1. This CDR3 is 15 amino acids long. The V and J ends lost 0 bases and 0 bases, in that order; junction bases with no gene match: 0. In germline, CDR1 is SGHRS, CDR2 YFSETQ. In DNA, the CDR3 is TGCGCCAGCAGCTTGGGGGACAGGGGCTCCTACGAGCAGTACTTC. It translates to CASSLGDRGSYEQYF.

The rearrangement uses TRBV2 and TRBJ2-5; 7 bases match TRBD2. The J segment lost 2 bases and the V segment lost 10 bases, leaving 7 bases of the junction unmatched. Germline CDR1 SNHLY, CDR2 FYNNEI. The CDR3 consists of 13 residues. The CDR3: CATSDSGQETQYF. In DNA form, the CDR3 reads TGTGCCACCTCGGATAGCGGGCAAGAGACCCAGTACTTC.

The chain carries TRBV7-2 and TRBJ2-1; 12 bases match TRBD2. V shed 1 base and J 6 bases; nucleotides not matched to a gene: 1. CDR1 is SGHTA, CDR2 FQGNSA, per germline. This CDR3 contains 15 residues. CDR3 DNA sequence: TGTGCCAGCAGCTTAGAGGGACTAGCGGGCAATGAGCAGTTCTTC. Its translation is CASSLEGLAGNEQFF.

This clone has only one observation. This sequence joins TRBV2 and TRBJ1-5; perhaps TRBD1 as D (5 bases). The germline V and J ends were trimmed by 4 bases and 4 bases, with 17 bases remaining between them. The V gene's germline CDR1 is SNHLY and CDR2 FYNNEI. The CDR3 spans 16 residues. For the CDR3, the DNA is TGTGCCAGCAGTGTCATTGGGGCAGTAGGTAATCAGCCCCAGCATTTT. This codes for CASSVIGAVGNQPQHF.

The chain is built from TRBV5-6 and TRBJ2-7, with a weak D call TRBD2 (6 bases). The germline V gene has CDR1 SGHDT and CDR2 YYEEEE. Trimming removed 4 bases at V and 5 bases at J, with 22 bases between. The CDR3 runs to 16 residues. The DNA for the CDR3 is TGTGCCAGCAGCCCGGAGGGCTCCCCCAAGGGCCACGAGCAGTACTTC. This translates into CASSPEGSPKGHEQYF.

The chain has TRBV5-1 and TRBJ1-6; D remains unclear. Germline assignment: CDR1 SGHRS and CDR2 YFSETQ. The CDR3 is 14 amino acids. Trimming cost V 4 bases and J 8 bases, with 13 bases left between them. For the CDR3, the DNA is TGCGCCAGCAGCCCCTCGGGGAGGCATTCACCCCTCCACTTT. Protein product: CASSPSGRHSPLHF.

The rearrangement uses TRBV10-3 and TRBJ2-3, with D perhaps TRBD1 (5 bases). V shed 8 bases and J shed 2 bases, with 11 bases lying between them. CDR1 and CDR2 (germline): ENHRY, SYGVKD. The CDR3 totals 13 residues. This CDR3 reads CAIAQGYTDTQYF. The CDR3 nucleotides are TGTGCCATCGCTCAGGGTTACACAGATACGCAGTATTTT.